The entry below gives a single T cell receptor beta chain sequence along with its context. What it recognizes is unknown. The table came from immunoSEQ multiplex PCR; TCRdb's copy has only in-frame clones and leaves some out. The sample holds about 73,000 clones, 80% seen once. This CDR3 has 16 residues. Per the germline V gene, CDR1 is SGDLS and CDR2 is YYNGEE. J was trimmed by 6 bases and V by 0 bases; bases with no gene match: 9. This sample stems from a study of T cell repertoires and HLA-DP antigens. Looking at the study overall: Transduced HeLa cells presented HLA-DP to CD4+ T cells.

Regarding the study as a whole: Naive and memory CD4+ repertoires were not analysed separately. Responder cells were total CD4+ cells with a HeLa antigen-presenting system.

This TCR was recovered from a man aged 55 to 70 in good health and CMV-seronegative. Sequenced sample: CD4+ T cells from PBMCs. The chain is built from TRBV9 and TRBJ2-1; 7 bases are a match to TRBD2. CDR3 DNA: TGTGCCAGCAGCGTAGCAGGACTAGAGCTGGGCAATGAGCAGTTCTTC. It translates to CASSVAGLELGNEQFF. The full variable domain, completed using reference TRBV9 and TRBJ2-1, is DSGVTQTPKHLITATGQRVTLRCSPRSGDLSVYWYQQSLDQGLQFLIQYYNGEERAKGNILERFSAQQFPDLHSELNLSSLELGDSALYFCASSVAGLELGNEQFFGPGTRLTVL.